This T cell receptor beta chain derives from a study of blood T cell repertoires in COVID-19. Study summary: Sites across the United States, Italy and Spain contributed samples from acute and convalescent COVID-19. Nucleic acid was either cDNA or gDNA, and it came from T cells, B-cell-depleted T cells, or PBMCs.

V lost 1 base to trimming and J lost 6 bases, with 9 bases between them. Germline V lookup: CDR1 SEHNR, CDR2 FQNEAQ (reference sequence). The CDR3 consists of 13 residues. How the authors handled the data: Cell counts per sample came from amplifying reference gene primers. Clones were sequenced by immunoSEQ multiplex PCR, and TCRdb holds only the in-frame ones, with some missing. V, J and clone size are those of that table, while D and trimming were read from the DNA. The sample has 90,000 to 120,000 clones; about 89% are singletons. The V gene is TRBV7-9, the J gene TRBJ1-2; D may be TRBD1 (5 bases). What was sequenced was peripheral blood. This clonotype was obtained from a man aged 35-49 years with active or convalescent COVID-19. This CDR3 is CASSLGAGNGYTF. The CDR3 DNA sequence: TGTGCCAGCAGCTTAGGGGCAGGGAATGGCTACACCTTC.